A single sample gave rise to the 27 T cell receptor beta chains below, sequenced in a study of blood T cells in healthy people across ages. A second roughly 6 to 12 cycle PCR used barcoded and J-beta primers. TCRdb re-called the 5' RACE reads with MiXCR, one entry per CDR3 protein. This sample has around 900,000 distinct CDR3 sequences; roughly 51% occur once, and the top ten carry about a fifth. Sequencing used blood. These receptors were collected from a woman aged 60-75 years in good health.

Ten or more counts support this clonotype. CDR3 sequence (DNA): TGCGCCAGCAGCCAGGGGGGAGGCACAGATACGCAGTATTTT. This gives the protein CASSQGGGTDTQYF. The chain is built from TRBV4-3 and TRBJ2-3; tentative D call: TRBD2 (6 bases). This CDR3 comprises 14 residues. CDR1 is LGHNA, CDR2 YSLEER, per germline. With 3 bases removed from V and 1 base from J, the gap between germline ends came to 8 bases.

The chain couples TRBV2 to TRBJ2-3, with D possibly being TRBD2 (5 bases). CDR3 length equals 15 residues. V was pared by 6 bases and J by 3 bases, with 16 bases between. Per the germline V gene, CDR1 is SNHLY and CDR2 is FYNNEI. DNA of the CDR3: TGTGCCAGCAGGAAGGGCCTCCGGGGAACAGATACGCAGTATTTT. Translation: CASRKGLRGTDTQYF.

The chain is built from TRBV4-2 and TRBJ2-7; D is uncertain. The end of the DNA fits TRBJ2-5 better, so the J call may be wrong. Germline assignment: CDR1 LGHNA and CDR2 YNFKEQ. The CDR3 has 14 residues. CDR3 in amino acids: CASSQVISRETQYF. In DNA, the CDR3 is TGTGCCAGCAGCCAAGTTATTTCGAGAGAGACCCAGTACTTC.

A few counts support this clonotype. J is TRBJ1-4 and V is TRBV6-5; TRBD1 might be the D (5 bases). The CDR3 totals 15 residues. The V gene lost 6 bases and the J gene lost 0 bases, with 11 bases spanning the gap. Germline CDR1 and CDR2: MNHEY and SVGAGI. The CDR3 is CASRKDRATNEKLFF. The CDR3 DNA follows: TGTGCCAGCAGGAAAGACAGAGCAACTAATGAAAAACTGTTTTTT.

This clonotype has at least ten counts. This chain joins TRBV6-6 and TRBJ2-7, with 7 bases lining up with TRBD2. Trimming cost V 5 bases and J 4 bases; bases outside gene matches: 5. Germline values: CDR1 MNHNY, CDR2 SVGAGI (reference sequence). This CDR3 region has 13 residues. The CDR3 nucleotides are TGTGCCAGCAGTCCCCTGGGGGGGTACGAGCAGTACTTC. Its protein product is CASSPLGGYEQYF.

This clonotype was counted between two and nine times. V is TRBV13 and J is TRBJ2-4; a weak D match, TRBD2 (5 bases). The germline CDR1 and CDR2 sequences are PRHDT and FYEKMQ (reference sequence). The CDR3 covers 12 residues. V gave up 2 bases and J gave up 8 bases, with 7 bases separating them. As DNA, the CDR3 is TGTGCCAGCAGCTTAATGGGAGACATTCAGTACTTC. Its protein product is CASSLMGDIQYF.

The chain carries TRBV6-5 and TRBJ1-3; no reliable D call. The ends were cut back, 0 bases at V and 0 bases at J, with 9 bases in the middle. The CDR3 has 16 amino acids. Germline CDR1 and CDR2: MNHEY and SVGAGI. This CDR3 is CASSYSFRSSGNTIYF. The CDR3 DNA follows: TGTGCCAGCAGTTACTCGTTCCGGAGCTCTGGAAACACCATATATTTT.

V and J are TRBV5-1 and TRBJ1-6; TRBD1 matches at 10 bases. This CDR3 is built from 15 residues. The trim removed 6 bases at V and 3 bases at J, leaving 3 bases unmatched. Germline loops: CDR1 SGHRS, CDR2 YFSETQ. The CDR3 protein is CASTRTGGYNSPLHF. Written as DNA, the CDR3 is TGCGCCAGCACCCGGACAGGGGGCTATAATTCACCCCTCCACTTT.

In this sample, this clonotype turned up a few times. This sequence joins TRBV20-1 and TRBJ1-6; a possible D gene is TRBD1 (6 bases). The CDR3 is 13 residues long. Trimming took off 6 bases at V and 5 bases at J, with 11 bases between the two ends. CDR1 DFQATT and CDR2 SNEGSKA come from the germline V gene (reference sequence). CDR3 region: CSARTVNNSPLHF. The DNA for the CDR3 is TGCAGTGCAAGGACAGTAAATAATTCACCCCTCCACTTT.

V usage is TRBV2 and J usage is TRBJ1-2; TRBD1 agrees at 7 bases. CDR3 length: 13 residues. V was clipped by 4 bases and J by 8 bases; unmatched bases: 7. Germline V gives CDR1 SNHLY, CDR2 FYNNEI. CDR3 DNA sequence: TGTGCCAGCAGTGTTCGACAGGGAGAAGGCTACACCTTC. It is translated as CASSVRQGEGYTF.

This clonotype was recorded a few times. The chain is built from TRBV6-6 and TRBJ2-5, with D perhaps TRBD1 or TRBD2 (6 bases each). Trimming stripped 6 bases from V and 3 bases from J, with 14 bases between. In germline, CDR1 is MNHNY, CDR2 SVGAGI (reference sequence). The CDR3 is made up of 14 amino acids. CDR3 region: CASRTGTREETQYF. For the CDR3, the DNA is TGTGCCAGCAGAACAGGGACTCGGGAAGAGACCCAGTACTTC.

CDR3 sequence (DNA): TGTGCTAGTGGTCCTAACACCGGGGAGCTGTTTTTT. It codes for CASGPNTGELFF. The V and J genes are TRBV12-5 and TRBJ2-2; D is uncertain. The CDR3 spans 12 residues. V was pared by 5 bases and J by 2 bases, with 3 bases between. Germline-derived CDR1 and CDR2 are LGHNT and FRNRAP.

In this sample, this clonotype turned up a few times. This rearrangement joins TRBV7-9 to TRBJ2-3; TRBD1 or TRBD2 may be the D gene (5 bases each). V was cut by 8 bases and J by 6 bases, with 12 bases left in between. CDR3 length: 12 residues. CDR1 and CDR2 from the germline V gene are SEHNR and FQNEAQ (reference sequence). The CDR3: CASQRGGDTQYF. The CDR3 region has the DNA TGTGCCAGCCAACGGGGCGGTGATACGCAGTATTTT. Full variable domain (rest looked up from reference TRBV7-9 and TRBJ2-3): DTGVSQNPRHKITKRGQNVTFRCDPISEHNRLYWYRQTLGQGPEFLTYFQNEAQLEKSRLLSDRFSAERPKGSFSTLEIQRTEQGDSAMYLCASQRGGDTQYFGPGTRLTVL.

This chain joins TRBV7-6 and TRBJ2-1; the D gene is possibly TRBD2 (6 bases). With 3 bases removed from V and 5 bases from J, the gap between germline ends came to 11 bases. Per germline, CDR1 SGHVS and CDR2 FNYEAQ. The CDR3 runs 14 residues. The CDR3 protein is CASSFGSRDNEQFF. The CDR3 DNA sequence: TGTGCCAGCAGCTTCGGGAGTCGGGACAATGAGCAGTTCTTC.

The rearrangement links TRBV7-2 to TRBJ1-5; TRBD1 might be the D (5 bases). V was cut by 3 bases and J by 6 bases, with 12 bases left in between. This CDR3 is built from 14 residues. Germline CDR1 SGHTA, CDR2 FQGNSA. CDR3 residues: CASSFLGGGQPQHF. The CDR3 DNA is TGTGCCAGCAGCTTTCTGGGGGGTGGTCAGCCCCAGCATTTT.

This rearrangement joins TRBV6-6 to TRBJ2-3; D may be TRBD2 (5 bases). CDR1 and CDR2 from the germline V gene are MNHNY and SVGAGI (reference sequence). The CDR3 spans 15 residues. V shed 6 bases and J shed 5 bases, with 18 bases lying between them. The CDR3 bases are TGTGCCAGCAGCGGGATAACCCAAGACGGAGATACGCAGTATTTT. This sequence encodes CASSGITQDGDTQYF.

V and J are TRBV20-1 and TRBJ2-7; 9 nucleotides align to TRBD1. The J segment lost 6 bases and the V segment lost 7 bases, leaving 10 bases of the junction unmatched. The CDR3 consists of 13 residues. From germline, CDR1 is DFQATT and CDR2 SNEGSKA (reference sequence). The CDR3 protein is CSVIPGQGVEQYF. In DNA, the CDR3 is TGCAGTGTTATTCCGGGACAGGGTGTCGAGCAGTACTTC.

This clonotype was observed a few times. V usage is TRBV10-3 and J usage is TRBJ2-3; 8 nucleotides agree with TRBD1. Germline-derived CDR1 and CDR2 are ENHRY and SYGVKD. The CDR3 is made up of 12 amino acids. Trimming took 2 bases from V and 14 from J; bases not matched to a gene: 6. CDR3 amino acids: CAISEQDRELYF. The CDR3 region has the DNA TGTGCCATCAGTGAGCAGGACAGGGAGTTGTATTTT.

The chain joins TRBV3-1 to TRBJ2-3; D gene uncertain. The CDR3 sequence is 13 residues long. Per the germline V gene, CDR1 is LGHDT and CDR2 is YNNKEL (reference sequence). The germline V and J ends were trimmed by 3 bases and 3 bases, with 7 bases remaining between them. CDR3 loop: CASSHDWTDTQYF. The CDR3 DNA is TGTGCCAGCAGCCACGACTGGACAGATACGCAGTATTTT.

V usage is TRBV3-1 and J usage is TRBJ1-1; the D is unclear. V was cut by 5 bases and J by 5 bases, with 15 bases left in between. There are 14 residues in the CDR3. Per germline, CDR1 LGHDT and CDR2 YNNKEL (reference sequence). The CDR3 nucleotides are TGTGCCAGCAGCTTATACAGTAGGGATACTGAAGCTTTCTTT. This translates into CASSLYSRDTEAFF. The variable domain in full, with the rest retrieved from reference TRBV3-1 and TRBJ1-1, is DTAVSQTPKYLVTQMGNDKSIKCEQNLGHDTMYWYKQDSKKFLKIMFSYNNKELIINETVPNRFSPKSPDKAHLNLHINSLELGDSAVYFCASSLYSRDTEAFFGQGTRLTVV.

The chain uses TRBV7-2 and TRBJ2-7; D is uncertain. Trimming took 2 bases from V and 3 from J, leaving 8 bases between them. Germline CDR1 and CDR2: SGHTA and FQGNSA. The CDR3 consists of 13 residues. CDR3 in DNA: TGTGCCAGCAGCTTATCGACTCTCTACGAGCAGTACTTC. Protein product: CASSLSTLYEQYF.

J is TRBJ2-7 and V is TRBV7-2; TRBD2 is a possible D gene (6 bases). The CDR3 covers 15 residues. CDR1 and CDR2 (germline): SGHTA, FQGNSA. Trimming pared 5 bases from V and 0 bases from J, leaving 14 bases between. The CDR3 is CASSVVDYASYEQYF. CDR3 DNA sequence: TGTGCCAGCAGCGTAGTGGACTATGCCTCCTACGAGCAGTACTTC.

This clonotype was picked up a small number of times. This chain links TRBV6-1 with TRBJ2-6, with TRBD1 matching over 7 bases. V shed 7 bases and J 3 bases; nucleotides not matched to a gene: 12. Germline lookup yields CDR1 MNHNS and CDR2 SASEGT. The CDR3 consists of 17 residues. CDR3 sequence reads: CASTLQTGYGGANVLTF. The CDR3 DNA follows: TGTGCCAGCACCCTACAGACAGGGTACGGTGGGGCCAACGTCCTGACTTTC.

The chain joins TRBV20-1 to TRBJ2-4; D may be TRBD1 or TRBD2 (5 bases each). In germline, CDR1 is DFQATT, CDR2 SNEGSKA (reference sequence). Trimming cost V 4 bases and J 13 bases, with 20 bases left between them. The CDR3 is 13 amino acids. CDR3 in DNA: TGCAGTGCTACGGGGCTCACCAACGTTGAGCAGTACTTC. The encoded protein is CSATGLTNVEQYF.

The chain carries TRBV5-1 and TRBJ2-4, with D perhaps assigned TRBD1 or TRBD2 (7 bases each). Matching the DNA end better, TRBJ2-7 makes the J call doubtful. The germline gives CDR1 SGHRS, CDR2 YFSETQ. This CDR3 spans 14 amino acids. CDR3 DNA: TGCGCCAGCAGCTTTCAGGGGGGGAACTACGAGCAGTACTTC. It yields the protein CASSFQGGNYEQYF.

This clonotype has more than one count but fewer than ten. The V gene is TRBV10-3, the J gene TRBJ2-5; D unresolved. The V end lost 3 bases, the J end lost 10 bases, and 15 bases lay between the germline ends. The CDR3 spans 13 residues. Per the germline V gene, CDR1 is ENHRY and CDR2 is SYGVKD. The CDR3 protein is CAISDELVGFQYF. The CDR3 bases are TGTGCCATCAGTGACGAATTAGTAGGGTTCCAGTACTTC.

This chain joins TRBV4-1 and TRBJ2-4, with a weak D call TRBD2 (5 bases). The CDR3 is 12 amino acids. V was pared by 2 bases and J by 13 bases, with 12 bases between. Germline V lookup: CDR1 MGHRA, CDR2 YSYEKL. CDR3 in amino acids: CASSQPSYGQYF. Written as DNA, the CDR3 is TGCGCCAGCAGCCAACCTAGCTACGGGCAGTACTTC.